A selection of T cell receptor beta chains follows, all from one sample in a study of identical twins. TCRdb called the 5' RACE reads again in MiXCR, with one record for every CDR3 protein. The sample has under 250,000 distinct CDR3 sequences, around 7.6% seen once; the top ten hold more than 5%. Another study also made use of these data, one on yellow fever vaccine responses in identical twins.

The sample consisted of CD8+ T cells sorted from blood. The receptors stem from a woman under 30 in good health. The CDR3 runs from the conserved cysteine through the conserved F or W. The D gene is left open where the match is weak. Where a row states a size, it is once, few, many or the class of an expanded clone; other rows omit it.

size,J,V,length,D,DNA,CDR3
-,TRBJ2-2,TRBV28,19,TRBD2,TGTGCCAGCAGTTCCCACCTACTAGCGGGAGGGCCGTGGACCGGGGAGCTGTTTTTT,CASSSHLLAGGPWTGELFF
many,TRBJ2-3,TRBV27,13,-,TGTGCCAGCAGTTTATACCCTTCAGATACGCAGTATTTT,CASSLYPSDTQYF
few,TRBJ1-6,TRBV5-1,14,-,TGCGCCAGCAGCTGGGACGGGTCGAATTCACCCCTCCACTTT,CASSWDGSNSPLHF
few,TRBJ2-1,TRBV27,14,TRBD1,TGTGCCAGCAGTCCAGGGACAGGGGGCTATGAGCAGTTCTTC,CASSPGTGGYEQFF
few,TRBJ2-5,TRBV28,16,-,TGTGCCAGCAGTTTAATCTCAGGGGCGCGCCAAGAGACCCAGTACTTC,CASSLISGARQETQYF
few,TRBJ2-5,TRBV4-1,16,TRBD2,TGCGCCAGCAGCCAAGCCAGCGGGAGGGACCAAGAGACCCAGTACTTC,CASSQASGRDQETQYF
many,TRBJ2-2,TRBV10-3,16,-,TGTGCCATCAGTGAAGATCTGCGGGACCCTGACGGGGAGCTGTTTTTT,CAISEDLRDPDGELFF
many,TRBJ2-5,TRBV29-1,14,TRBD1,TGCAGCGTGGTTTACAGGGGGCGCGGGGAGACCCAGTACTTC,CSVVYRGRGETQYF
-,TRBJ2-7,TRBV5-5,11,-,TGTGCCAGCAGTTCCGGACTTGATCAGTACTTC,CASSSGLDQYF
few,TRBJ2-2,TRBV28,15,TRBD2,TGTGCCAGCAGTTTAAGGGCGGGAGGAACCGGGGAGCTGTTTTTT,CASSLRAGGTGELFF
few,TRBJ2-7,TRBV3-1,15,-,TGTGCCAGCAGCCTCCGTGGGCTTTGGACCTACGAGCAGTACTTC,CASSLRGLWTYEQYF
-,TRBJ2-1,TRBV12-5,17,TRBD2,TGTGCTAGTGGTTTCAGGACTAGCGGGAAGGGGCACAATGAGCAGTTCTTC,CASGFRTSGKGHNEQFF